What follows are 4 T cell receptor beta chains derived from one specimen sequenced in a study of T-cell memory formation after mild COVID-19. TCRdb reanalysed the 5' RACE reads using MiXCR and keeps one entry per CDR3 protein. The sample lists some 150,000 distinct CDR3 sequences; 14% were seen once. Sequenced: PBMCs or a T cell subset sorted from them (not recorded which). Receptors were obtained from an adult woman who had mild COVID-19 (a few samples of this study predate the infection). Cell type and time point are not known.

V is TRBV2 and J is TRBJ1-5; D is possibly TRBD1 (5 bases). This CDR3 comprises 13 residues. Trimming stripped 7 bases from V and 2 bases from J, with 9 bases between. In germline, CDR1 is SNHLY, CDR2 FYNNEI. DNA of the CDR3: TGTGCCAGCACGGCGGGGCGCAATCAGCCCCAGCATTTT. Its protein is CASTAGRNQPQHF.

The CDR3 protein is CASSQEEVPSGRDNEQFF. CDR3 nucleotides: TGCGCCAGCAGCCAAGAAGAGGTGCCTAGCGGGAGGGACAATGAGCAGTTCTTC. The chain recombines TRBV4-3 with TRBJ2-1; 12 bases are shared with TRBD2. The CDR3 contains 18 residues. Germline CDR1 is LGHNA and CDR2 is YSLEER. V lost 0 bases, J lost 5 bases, and 8 bases stayed unmatched.

The table lists this clonotype with a few counts. This chain uses TRBV7-9 with TRBJ1-1; D remains unclear. The CDR3 has 15 residues. V was pared by 9 bases and J by 3 bases, with 20 bases between. Germline CDR1 reads SEHNR; CDR2 reads FQNEAQ (reference sequence). Here the CDR3 DNA reads TGTGCCAGTAGCCGGGCAAGCGCCTGGGACACTGAAGCTTTCTTT. This translates into CASSRASAWDTEAFF.

The J gene is TRBJ1-2, the V gene TRBV29-1; D possibly corresponds to TRBD1 (6 bases). The germline CDR1 and CDR2 sequences are SQVTM and ANQGSEA. V lost 5 bases to trimming and J lost 0 bases, with 13 bases between them. The CDR3 has 14 amino acids. The CDR3 region has the DNA TGCAGCGTTAACCGGGACATCGCTAACTATGGCTACACCTTC. Residues: CSVNRDIANYGYTF.